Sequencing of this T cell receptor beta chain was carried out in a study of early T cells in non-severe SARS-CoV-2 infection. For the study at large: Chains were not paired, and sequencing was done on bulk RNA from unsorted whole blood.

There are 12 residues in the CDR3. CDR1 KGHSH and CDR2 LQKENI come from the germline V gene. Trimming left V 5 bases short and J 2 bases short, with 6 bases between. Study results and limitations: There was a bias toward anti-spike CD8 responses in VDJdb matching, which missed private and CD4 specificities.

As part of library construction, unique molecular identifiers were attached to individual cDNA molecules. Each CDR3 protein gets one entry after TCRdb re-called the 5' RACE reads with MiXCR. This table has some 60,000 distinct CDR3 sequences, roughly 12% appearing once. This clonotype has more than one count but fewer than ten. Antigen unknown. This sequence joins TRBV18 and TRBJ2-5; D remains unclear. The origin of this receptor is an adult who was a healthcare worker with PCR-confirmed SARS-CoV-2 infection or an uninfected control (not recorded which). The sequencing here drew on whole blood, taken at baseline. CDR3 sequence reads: CASSSGQETQYF. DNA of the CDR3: TGTGCCAGCTCAAGTGGGCAAGAGACCCAGTACTTC.